This section outlines one T cell receptor beta chain sequence together with its context. Its specificity is unknown. The CDR3 is made up of 13 amino acids. Trimming removed 1 base at V and 2 bases at J, with 6 bases between. Germline assignment: CDR1 SGHVS and CDR2 FQNEAQ. MiXCR, run by TCRdb on the reads, gives a single entry per CDR3 protein. The data show nearly 70,000 distinct CDR3 sequences, 22% seen once. This specimen belongs to a study of T cell repertoires in cytomegalovirus infection. What was sequenced was PBMCs, sequenced either directly or after in vitro stimulation (not recorded which). The source of this sequence is a human donor in good health (CMV status not recorded). Some clones in this sample may be carry-over from other donors' samples. The rearrangement uses TRBV7-8 and TRBJ2-7; D call uncertain. CDR3 sequence (DNA): TGTGCCAGCAGCTTAGACCGAACCTACGAGCAGTACGTC. Its protein product is CASSLDRTYEQYV.